This TCR beta chain was obtained from a study of radiotherapy plus CTLA-4 blockade in lung cancer. Study-wide results and limits: An expansion of tumor-derived TCR clones occurred in blood after radiotherapy plus ipilimumab. The authors reported that early blood T cell clone dynamics, with interferon-beta, best predicted response.

CTLA-4 blockade using ipilimumab, together with focal radiation, was received by patients with chemo-refractory metastatic non-small-cell lung cancer. The protocol was immunoSEQ multiplex PCR, while the TCRdb copy is restricted to in-frame clones and leaves out a portion. The sample shows about 110,000 clones, 81% of them seen only once. This CDR3 contains 15 residues. Trimming took 7 bases from V and 5 from J; bases not matched to a gene: 11. Germline-derived CDR1 and CDR2 are SGHTA and FQGNSA. Concerning this clone itself: Its antigen remains unknown.

The specimen was peripheral blood, collected from a patient treated with radiotherapy plus ipilimumab. The clonotype was recovered from a human donor with non-small cell lung cancer that progressed on radiotherapy plus ipilimumab. Some clones in this sample may be carry-over from other donors' samples. The V gene is TRBV7-2, the J gene TRBJ2-1; 7 bases are shared with TRBD1. The CDR3 DNA sequence: TGTGCCAGCATCAACCGGGACAGTGCGAACAATGAGCAGTTCTTC. Translation: CASINRDSANNEQFF.